The entry that follows covers one T cell receptor (beta chain) sequence. Its specificity is unknown. This sample was included in a study of type 1 and type 2 diabetes patients. Findings of the study overall: Type 2 diabetes and control samples shared highly correlated V and J usage, averaging approximately 0.97.

Amplification started from genomic DNA. A primer set of 30 forward and 13 reverse primers amplified the CDR3. One entry per CDR3 protein results from TCRdb running MiXCR on the multiplex PCR reads. The sample yields 280,000 or so distinct CDR3 sequences, around 50% seen once. The germline V gene has CDR1 SGDLS and CDR2 YYNGEE. The CDR3 spans 15 residues. The V and J ends lost 3 bases and 0 bases respectively, with 10 bases between them. The V and J genes are TRBV9 and TRBJ1-5; tentative D call: TRBD1 (6 bases). The source of this sequence is a man between 18 and 35 years old with type 2 diabetes. What was sequenced was peripheral blood mononuclear cells (PBMCs). The CDR3 reads CASSEGVYSNQPQHF. Here the CDR3 DNA reads TGTGCCAGCAGCGAGGGGGTTTATAGCAATCAGCCCCAGCATTTT.